These T cell receptor beta chains were read from a single sample in a study of siplizumab effects on memory and regulatory T cells. The assay was immunoSEQ multiplex PCR, and TCRdb's table has in-frame clones only and misses some. The sample contains tens of thousands of clones, 80% to 95% of which appear only once. Sequenced sample: CD8+ T cells sorted from blood. The receptors shown here come from a human donor in good health. The CDR3 runs from the conserved cysteine through the conserved F or W. The D gene is left open where the match is weak. Size is stated for part of the rows, as once, few or many counts, or as a class when the clone is expanded.

TGTGCCAGCAGTGAAGATGTGCGGGGGGGCGTAGAGACCCAGTACTTC	CASSEDVRGGVETQYF	TRBV2	TRBJ2-5	TRBD2	NA
TGCGCCAGCAGCTTTTGGCTAGCGGGGACGAACACCGGGGAGCTGTTTTTT	CASSFWLAGTNTGELFF	TRBV5-1	TRBJ2-2	TRBD2	NA
TGCGCCAGCAGCTTGAGGACAGGGAAGGACGAGCAGTACTTC	CASSLRTGKDEQYF	TRBV5-1	TRBJ2-7	TRBD1	few
TGTGCCAGCAGCTACGGACAGCCTTGGTATGGCTACACCTTC	CASSYGQPWYGYTF	TRBV7-3	TRBJ1-2	NA	NA
TGCGCCAGCAGCCAAGACGGCGGGGGTTACAATGAGCAGTTCTTC	CASSQDGGGYNEQFF	TRBV4-1	TRBJ2-1	TRBD2	NA
TGTGCCAGCAGTTTATGGGGAGAGAACACTGAAGCTTTCTTT	CASSLWGENTEAFF	TRBV27	TRBJ1-1	NA	NA
TGTGCCAGCAGCCTCGTCGGTCGGGAGGACACTGAAGCTTTCTTT	CASSLVGREDTEAFF	TRBV5-6	TRBJ1-1	NA	NA
TGTGCCAGCAGTGAGGGGGGTTCACCCCTCCACTTT	CASSEGGSPLHF	TRBV2	TRBJ1-6	NA	NA
TGTGCCAGTAGGAAGGGGAACACTGAAGCTTTCTTT	CASRKGNTEAFF	TRBV19	TRBJ1-1	NA	NA
TGTGCCAGCAGCGGGGAGGGCCAGAGAAACACTGAAGCTTTCTTT	CASSGEGQRNTEAFF	TRBV2	TRBJ1-1	NA	once
TGTGCCAGCAGTCTCGGGACAGGGGCCTACAATGAGCAGTTCTTC	CASSLGTGAYNEQFF	TRBV27	TRBJ2-1	TRBD1	NA
TGTGCCAGCACTCACACCGGGACAGCCTCCTACGAGCAGTACTTC	CASTHTGTASYEQYF	TRBV27	TRBJ2-7	TRBD1	few
TGTGCCAGCAGCTCCACGGGGTCCCTTTCGAACACTGAAGCTTTCTTT	CASSSTGSLSNTEAFF	TRBV7-9	TRBJ1-1	NA	NA
TGTGCCAGCAGTTACAACACCCCTGGGGCCAACGTCCTGACTTTC	CASSYNTPGANVLTF	TRBV6-6	TRBJ2-6	NA	NA
TGTGCCAGCAGTACAGGGACTTCACCCCTCCACTTT	CASSTGTSPLHF	TRBV27	TRBJ1-6	NA	NA
TGTGCCAGCAGTGACTCGGCGGGATTTCGTACAGATACGCAGTATTTT	CASSDSAGFRTDTQYF	TRBV6-4	TRBJ2-3	NA	NA
TGTGCCAGCAGCCAGTCGGTGGGACCGACAATCGCCCAGCATTTT	CASSQSVGPTIAQHF	TRBV4-2	TRBJ1-5	NA	NA
TGCGCCAGCAGCCAAGATCCCGACTCTGGGGCCAACGTCCTGACTTTC	CASSQDPDSGANVLTF	TRBV5-8	TRBJ2-6	NA	once
TGTGCCAGCAGCCCGGGGACAGCGAGCACTGAAGCTTTCTTT	CASSPGTASTEAFF	TRBV5-6	TRBJ1-1	TRBD1	NA
TGTGCCAGCAGCCCGACGGGGGGATCCGACCAAGAGACCCAGTACTTC	CASSPTGGSDQETQYF	TRBV9	TRBJ2-5	TRBD2	NA
TGCGCCAGCAGCCAAGATAAGACAGCTAGCACAGATACGCAGTATTTT	CASSQDKTASTDTQYF	TRBV4-3	TRBJ2-3	NA	NA
TGCGCCAGCAGCTTGGGTGACAGGGGGCTGACAGATACGCAGTATTTT	CASSLGDRGLTDTQYF	TRBV5-1	TRBJ2-3	TRBD1	NA
TGTGCCAGCAGCCAGACTAGCGGAGCCTACGAGCAGTACTTC	CASSQTSGAYEQYF	TRBV11-3	TRBJ2-7	TRBD2	NA
TGCGCCAGTAGGCCGGGGGTAAACACCGGGGAGCTGTTTTTT	CASRPGVNTGELFF	TRBV4-3	TRBJ2-2	NA	NA
TGTGCCAGCAGTTCCTTGCTCCCGTCCTCCTATAATTCACCCCTCCACTTT	CASSSLLPSSYNSPLHF	TRBV27	TRBJ1-6	NA	NA
TGCGCCAGCAGCCAAGAGTATACCGGGAGAAAGGGATACGAGCAGTACTTC	CASSQEYTGRKGYEQYF	TRBV4-1	TRBJ2-7	NA	NA
TGTGCCAGCAGTTACTCTTCGGGGAGAAACGAGCAGTACTTC	CASSYSSGRNEQYF	TRBV6-6	TRBJ2-7	NA	NA
TGTGCCAGCAGTTCAGGGGCGTCCTACGAGCAGTACTTC	CASSSGASYEQYF	TRBV5-6	TRBJ2-7	NA	NA
TGTGCCAGCAGCCACGGGATCGATACGCAGTATTTT	CASSHGIDTQYF	TRBV7-9	TRBJ2-3	NA	NA
TGTGCCAGCCAAGACAGCTCCTATAATTCACCCCTCCACTTT	CASQDSSYNSPLHF	TRBV6-4	TRBJ1-6	NA	NA
TGTGCCATTGACAGTCTCACAGATACGCAGTATTTT	CAIDSLTDTQYF	TRBV6-9	TRBJ2-3	NA	NA
TGTGCCAGCAGCTTAGTAAGGGACAACTCCTACGAGCAGTACTTC	CASSLVRDNSYEQYF	TRBV7-2	TRBJ2-7	NA	once
TGTGCCAGCAGCCATCCATCGGGACTAGCGGGTGGGGCCGGGGAGCTGTTTTTT	CASSHPSGLAGGAGELFF	TRBV7-9	TRBJ2-2	TRBD2	NA
TGCGCCAGCAGCCAAGAGGGCGGGGATGGCTACACCTTC	CASSQEGGDGYTF	TRBV4-1	TRBJ1-2	NA	NA
TGTGCCAGCCGACTAGGCACGGCGCGGGGCAGCTCTGGGGCCAACGTCCTGACTTTC	CASRLGTARGSSGANVLTF	TRBV7-9	TRBJ2-6	NA	NA
TGTGCCAGCAGCTTCGACCCGGCGGGCTACACCTTC	CASSFDPAGYTF	TRBV11-2	TRBJ1-2	NA	few